One sample yielded the 8 T cell receptor beta chains listed below, sequenced in a study of regulatory T cells in long-lasting Graves disease. Described time point: persistent/refractory GD, antithyroid drugs over 5 years with positive TRAb. Making the TCR library involved RNA that had been extracted from PBMCs. Arm-PCR of CDR3 regions and iRepertoire HTBI primers were the basis on which TCR beta libraries were built. TCRdb called the multiplex PCR reads again in MiXCR, with one record for every CDR3 protein. The sample contains fewer than 400,000 distinct CDR3 sequences, less than 25% of which appear only once. The sequencing here drew on peripheral blood mononuclear cells (PBMCs), taken when the disease was refractory, from a patient treated with antithyroid drugs. The receptors originated from a female donor with Graves disease.

This clonotype was detected many times. The V and J genes are TRBV3-1 and TRBJ2-5, with TRBD2 matching 11 bases. Germline loops: CDR1 LGHDT, CDR2 YNNKEL (reference sequence). The junction had 6 bases not matched to a gene; V was cut back by 1 base and J by 5 bases. This CDR3 region has 16 residues. This CDR3 reads CASSQGHTSGSETQYF. The CDR3 DNA is TGTGCCAGCAGCCAAGGTCATACTAGCGGGAGTGAGACCCAGTACTTC.

The V call is TRBV19, the J call TRBJ1-6, with D perhaps matching TRBD1 (6 bases). The CDR3 is made up of 13 amino acids. Trimming shortened V by 11 bases and J by 7 bases, and 15 bases separated the two germline ends. Per the germline V gene, CDR1 is LNHDA and CDR2 is SQIVND (reference sequence). CDR3 bases: TGTGCCGTCCAGGGGTTGGCGAATTCACCCCTCCACTTT. This encodes CAVQGLANSPLHF.

Many counts were recorded for this clonotype. CDR3 sequence: CSVRLAEGWETQYF. The CDR3 coding sequence is TGCAGCGTGCGACTAGCAGAGGGGTGGGAGACCCAGTACTTC. The chain joins TRBV29-1 to TRBJ2-5, with 7 bases matching TRBD2. V lost 6 bases to trimming and J lost 5 bases; unmatched junction nucleotides: 12. The length of the CDR3 is 14 residues. CDR1 and CDR2 (germline): SQVTM, ANQGSEA.

The chain joins TRBV30 to TRBJ2-2, with TRBD1 matching over 7 bases. Germline assignment: CDR1 GTSNPN and CDR2 SVGIG (reference sequence). CDR3 length: 18 amino acids. The V segment lost 2 bases and the J segment 6 bases; nucleotides outside the gene matches: 18. The CDR3 protein is CAWSPTHAGTASSGELFF. The CDR3 region has the DNA TGTGCCTGGAGTCCCACCCATGCCGGGACAGCCAGTTCCGGGGAGCTGTTTTTT. Using reference TRBV30 and TRBJ2-2 for the parts outside the CDR3, the full variable domain is SQTIHQWPATLVQPVGSPLSLECTVEGTSNPNLYWYRQAAGRGLQLLFYSVGIGQISSEVPQNLSASRPQDRQFILSSKKLLLSDSGFYLCAWSPTHAGTASSGELFFGEGSRLTVL.

The chain links TRBV5-6 to TRBJ2-7; TRBD1 agrees at 9 bases. Per the germline V gene, CDR1 is SGHDT and CDR2 is YYEEEE. The V gene end was trimmed by 7 bases and the J gene end by 6 bases; junction bases not matched to a gene: 8. This CDR3 region has 13 residues. Written as DNA, the CDR3 is TGTGCCAGCGAAACCGGGACAGGGATCGAGCAGTACTTC. Translating it yields CASETGTGIEQYF.

The V call is TRBV3-1, the J call TRBJ1-6; no clear D. The V gene lost 3 bases and the J gene lost 7 bases, with 10 bases spanning the gap. Looked up from germline, CDR1 is LGHDT and CDR2 is YNNKEL (reference sequence). The CDR3 spans 14 residues. The DNA of the CDR3 is TGTGCCAGCAGCCATGAAGGAGTCAATTCACCCCTCCACTTT. It is translated as CASSHEGVNSPLHF.

This clonotype has a count of ten or more. The chain carries TRBV28 and TRBJ2-7; TRBD2 aligns across 8 bases. Trimming took 7 bases from V and 5 from J; bases not matched to a gene: 19. Germline values: CDR1 MDHEN, CDR2 SYDVKM. The CDR3 length is 17 residues. The CDR3 sequence is CASTYGGVAGKRNEQYF. The CDR3 bases are TGTGCCAGCACCTACGGGGGGGTCGCGGGAAAGAGGAACGAGCAGTACTTC.

The sample holds many counts of this clonotype. The chain uses TRBV7-2 and TRBJ2-7; D is perhaps TRBD1 (6 bases). The CDR3 contains 14 residues. Trimming took off 2 bases at V and 6 bases at J, with 14 bases between the two ends. Looked up from germline, CDR1 is SGHTA and CDR2 is FQGNSA. The CDR3 nucleotides read TGTGCCAGCAGCTTACTCCGACCAGGGGTCGAGCAGTACTTC. It codes for CASSLLRPGVEQYF.